This T cell receptor beta chain was recovered during a study of blood T cell repertoires in COVID-19. Study-level background: Samples came from the United States, Italy and Spain, spanning acute and convalescent COVID-19.

Looked up from germline, CDR1 is MNHEY and CDR2 is SVGAGI. The V end lost 1 base, the J end lost 4 bases, and 9 bases lay between the germline ends. The CDR3 runs to 14 residues. How the authors handled the data: Reference gene primer amplification yielded estimated nucleated cell counts. Assay used: immunoSEQ multiplex PCR; TCRdb lists only in-frame clones, some missing. That table is the source of V, J and clone size, and D and trimming were worked out from the DNA. The top ten clones hold about 9% of a sample with around 190,000 clones, roughly four fifths of them seen once. The origin of this receptor is a man in his forties or fifties who had recovered from COVID-19. This chain links TRBV6-5 with TRBJ2-3; maybe TRBD2 (5 bases). The sequenced material came from PBMCs or T cells enriched from blood (not recorded which). CDR3 loop: CASSYYQAADTQYF. Here the CDR3 DNA reads TGTGCCAGCAGTTACTACCAAGCGGCAGATACGCAGTATTTT.